The entry that follows covers one T cell receptor beta chain sequence. Its specific antigen is unknown. Nothing much larger sits one base from this clone, and base qualities are not available. The sample belongs to a study of T cell responses to AZD1222 COVID-19 vaccine (dated by TCRdb to about 2021). With regard to the full study: TCR sequencing was performed for approximately 240 trial participants, of whom about 200 were given two doses of AZD1222 and about 25 were given two doses of MenACWY control vaccine. Trial participants were enrolled by age into subgroups of 18-55, 56-69 and 70-plus years, and around 150, 29 and 61 TCR-sequenced participants, respectively, were included in these subgroups.

The CDR3 regions of human TCRbeta chains were subjected to immunosequencing. The authors' pipeline ran thus. TCRs in the repertoires were matched against a reference library of SARS-CoV-2-specific TCRs that had been generated with the MIRA antigen-specificity platform. Breadth meant the fraction of unique TCRs that were SARS-CoV-2-associated, whereas depth meant the fraction of total T cells that were SARS-CoV-2-associated. Using the MIRA data, every spike-specific TCR was mapped to the spike region that the TCR reacted to and assigned to either a CD4 or a CD8 class. Log10-transformed breadth and depth values were compared by one-way ANOVA with Sidak's multiple comparisons tests. What TCRdb holds here is the immuneACCESS table cut down to in-frame rearrangements. Part of the clones is not present; checked against another copy, under half of the missing clones reflect an unresolved V gene, and the others are unexplained. V and J calls and clone size follow that table, whereas D and trimming were derived from the DNA. The sample profile shows about 180,000 clones; nearly 95% of them were found once. More than 1.5% of the sample rests with the top ten.

The CDR3 contains 15 residues, cysteine and phenylalanine counted. Only the CDR3 DNA stays, 45 bases, in frame from base 1. From the germline V gene (reference sequence), CDR1 is SEHNR and CDR2 is FQNEAQ. V was cut back by 10 bases and J by 5 bases, leaving a gap of 21 bases between them. The label giving this sample's time point can be read as: about 28 days (+/-7) after the second vaccine dose. AZD1222 recipients given second doses at about 4 weeks or at about 12 weeks were pooled, since spike-specific TCR depth and breadth were not found to differ between the two schedules. Samples from vaccinated people were obtained from the UK trials COV001 and COV002, which included a single-blind randomized controlled phase 2/3 trial of AZD1222 (ChAdOx1 nCoV-19) in healthy adults. For TCRbeta chain sequencing, PBMC samples from trial participants were taken at day 0 and at day 28 after the second dose. Results the study describes overall, beyond this receptor: Conclusions about previously exposed vaccinees are limited because only six or seven AZD1222 recipients were SARS-CoV-2 seropositive at baseline. Spike-specific TCR breadth and depth rose significantly after two AZD1222 doses compared with day 0 and with MenACWY recipients. In the small 56-69-year group, the increase in depth fell short of significance, most likely because of low power. Nearly half of unique spike-specific TCRs reportedly recognized epitopes outside regions mutated in the B.1.351 and B.1.1.7 variants. Participants were mostly white British, with more females than males. The authors suggested clonal diversity may have been underestimated. Because no samples from the day 14 peak response were available, repertoires could be characterized only after the peak T cell response. CD4 TCRs associated with the vaccine covered the entire spike protein, and the dominant responses were in regions 160-218 and 743-854.

The specimen was peripheral blood, collected 28 days after the second AZD1222 dose. The sequence was obtained from an adult who received the AZD1222 COVID-19 vaccine. This chain joins TRBV7-9 to TRBJ1-3; D gene: possibly TRBD1, on 5 matching bases. The nucleotide sequence is given as TGTGCCACATCAGGAAGGGGAACTTCCCGAAACACCATATATTTT. The resulting protein is CATSGRGTSRNTIYF. With the portions outside the CDR3 filled from the reference TRBV7-9 and TRBJ1-3 genes, the complete variable region becomes DTGVSQNPRHKITKRGQNVTFRCDPISEHNRLYWYRQTLGQGPEFLTYFQNEAQLEKSRLLSDRFSAERPKGSFSTLEIQRTEQGDSAMYLCATSGRGTSRNTIYFGEGSWLTVV.